There are many counts of the clone carrying this T cell receptor beta chain. Antigen: not known. TCRdb itself ran the 5' RACE reads through MiXCR, one entry per CDR3 protein. The table shows approximately 30,000 distinct CDR3 sequences, with 20% to 25% occurring only once. This CDR3 contains 16 residues. Trimming cost V 6 bases and J 0 bases, with 14 bases left between them. This entry belongs to a study of neurological immune-mediated disorders. Whole-study results and caveats: HTLV-1-associated myelopathy had the most TCR clonal expansion, while multiple sclerosis had the least, a level that fell below healthy controls.

Sorted libraries were derived from approximately 970,000 CD4+ or CD8+ T cells. Sequencing used CD4+ T cells from blood. The chain employs TRBV12-3 or TRBV12-4 and TRBJ1-4; a weak D match, TRBD1 (5 bases). The TCR comes from a man aged 50 to 60 with HTLV-1-associated myelopathy (HAM/TSP). DNA of the CDR3: TGTGCCAGCAGCCGACAGTCCGTTGCAACTAATGAAAAACTGTTTTTT. Protein product: CASSRQSVATNEKLFF.